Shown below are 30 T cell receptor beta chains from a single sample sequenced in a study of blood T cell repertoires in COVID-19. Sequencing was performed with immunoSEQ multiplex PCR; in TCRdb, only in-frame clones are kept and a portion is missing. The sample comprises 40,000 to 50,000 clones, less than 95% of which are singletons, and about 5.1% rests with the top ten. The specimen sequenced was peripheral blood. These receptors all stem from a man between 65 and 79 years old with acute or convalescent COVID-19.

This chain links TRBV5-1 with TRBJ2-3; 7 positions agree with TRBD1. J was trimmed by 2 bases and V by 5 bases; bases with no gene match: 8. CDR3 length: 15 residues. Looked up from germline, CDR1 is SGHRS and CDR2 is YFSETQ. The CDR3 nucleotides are TGCGCCAGCAGGACTGGACAGGCCTCCACAGATACGCAGTATTTT. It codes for CASRTGQASTDTQYF.

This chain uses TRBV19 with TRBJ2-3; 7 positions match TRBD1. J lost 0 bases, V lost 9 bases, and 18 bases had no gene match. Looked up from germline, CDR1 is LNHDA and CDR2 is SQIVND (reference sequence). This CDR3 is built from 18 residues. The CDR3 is CASRQGWVDLASTDTQYF. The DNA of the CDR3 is TGTGCCAGCCGACAGGGTTGGGTAGATCTGGCGAGCACAGATACGCAGTATTTT.

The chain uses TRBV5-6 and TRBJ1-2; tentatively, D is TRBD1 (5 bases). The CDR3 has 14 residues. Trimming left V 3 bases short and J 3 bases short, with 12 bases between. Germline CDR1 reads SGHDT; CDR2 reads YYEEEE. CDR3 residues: CASSYGRGDYGYTF. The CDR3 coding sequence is TGTGCCAGCAGCTACGGGAGAGGGGACTATGGCTACACCTTC.

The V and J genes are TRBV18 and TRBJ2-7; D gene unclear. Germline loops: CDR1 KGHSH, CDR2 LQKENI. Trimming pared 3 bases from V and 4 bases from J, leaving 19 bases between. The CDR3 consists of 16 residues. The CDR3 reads CASSPRQLMDQYEQYF. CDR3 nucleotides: TGTGCCAGCTCACCGCGGCAGCTGATGGATCAATACGAGCAGTACTTC. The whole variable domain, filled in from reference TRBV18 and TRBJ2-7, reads NAGVMQNPRHLVRRRGQEARLRCSPMKGHSHVYWYRQLPEEGLKFMVYLQKENIIDESGMPKERFSAEFPKEGPSILRIQQVVRGDSAAYFCASSPRQLMDQYEQYFGPGTRLTVT.

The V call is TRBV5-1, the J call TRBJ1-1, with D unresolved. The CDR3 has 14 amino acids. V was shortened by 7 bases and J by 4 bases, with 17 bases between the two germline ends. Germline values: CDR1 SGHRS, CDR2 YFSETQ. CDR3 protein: CASHGRVGGTEAFF. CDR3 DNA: TGCGCCAGCCATGGGAGGGTCGGCGGCACTGAAGCTTTCTTT.

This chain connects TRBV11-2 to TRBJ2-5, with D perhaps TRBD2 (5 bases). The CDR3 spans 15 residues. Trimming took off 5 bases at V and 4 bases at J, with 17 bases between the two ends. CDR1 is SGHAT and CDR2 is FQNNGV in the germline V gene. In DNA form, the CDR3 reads TGTGCCAGCAGCACGGACTCCCCACGGGGAGAGACCCAGTACTTC. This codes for CASSTDSPRGETQYF.

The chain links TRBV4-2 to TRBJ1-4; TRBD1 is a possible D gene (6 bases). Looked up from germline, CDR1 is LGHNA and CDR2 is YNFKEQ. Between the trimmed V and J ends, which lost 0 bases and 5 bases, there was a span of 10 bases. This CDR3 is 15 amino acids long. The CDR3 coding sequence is TGTGCCAGCAGCCAAGATGGGCAGGGGAATGAAAAACTGTTTTTT. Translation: CASSQDGQGNEKLFF.

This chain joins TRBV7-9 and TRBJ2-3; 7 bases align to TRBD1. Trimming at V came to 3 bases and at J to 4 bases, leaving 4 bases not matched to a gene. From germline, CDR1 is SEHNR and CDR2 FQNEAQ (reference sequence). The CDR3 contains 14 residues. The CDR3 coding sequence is TGTGCCAGCAGCTTCGGCAGGGGGTCAGATACGCAGTATTTT. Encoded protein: CASSFGRGSDTQYF.

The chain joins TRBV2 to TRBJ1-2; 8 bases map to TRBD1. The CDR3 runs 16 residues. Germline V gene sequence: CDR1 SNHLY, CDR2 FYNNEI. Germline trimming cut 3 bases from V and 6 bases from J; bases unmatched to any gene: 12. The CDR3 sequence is CASSDRTGPRLDGYTF. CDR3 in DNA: TGTGCCAGCAGTGACCGGACAGGGCCCCGTTTGGATGGCTACACCTTC.

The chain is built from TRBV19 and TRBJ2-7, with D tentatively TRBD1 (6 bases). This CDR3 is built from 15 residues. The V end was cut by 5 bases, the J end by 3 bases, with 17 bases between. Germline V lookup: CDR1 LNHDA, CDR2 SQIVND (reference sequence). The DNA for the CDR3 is TGTGCCAGTAGTGAGGGTGGGACACAGTACTACGAGCAGTACTTC. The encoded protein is CASSEGGTQYYEQYF.

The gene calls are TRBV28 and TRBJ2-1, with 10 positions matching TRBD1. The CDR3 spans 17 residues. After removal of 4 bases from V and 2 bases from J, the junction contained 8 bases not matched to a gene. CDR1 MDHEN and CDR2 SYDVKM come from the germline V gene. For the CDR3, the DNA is TGTGCCAGCAGTTCCACTTCGGGACAGGGGACCTACAATGAGCAGTTCTTC. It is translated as CASSSTSGQGTYNEQFF.

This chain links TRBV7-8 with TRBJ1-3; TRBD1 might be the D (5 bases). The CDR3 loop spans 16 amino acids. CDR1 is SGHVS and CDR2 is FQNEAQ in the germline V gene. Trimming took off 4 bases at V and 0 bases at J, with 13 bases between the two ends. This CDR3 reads CASSSPGRDSGNTIYF. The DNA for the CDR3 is TGTGCCAGCAGCTCCCCAGGGAGGGACTCTGGAAACACCATATATTTT.

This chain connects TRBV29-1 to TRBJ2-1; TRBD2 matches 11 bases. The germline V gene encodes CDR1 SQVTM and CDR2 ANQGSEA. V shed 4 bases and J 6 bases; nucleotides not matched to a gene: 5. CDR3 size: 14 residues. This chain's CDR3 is CSVVVGLAANEQFF. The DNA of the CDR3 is TGCAGCGTTGTTGTGGGACTAGCGGCCAATGAGCAGTTCTTC.

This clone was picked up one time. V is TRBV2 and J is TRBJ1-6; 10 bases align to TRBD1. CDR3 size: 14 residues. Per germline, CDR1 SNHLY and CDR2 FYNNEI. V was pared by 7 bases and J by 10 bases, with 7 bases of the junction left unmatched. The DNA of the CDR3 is TGTGCCAGCACCTCGACAGGGGGCGCATCACCCCTCCACTTT. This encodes CASTSTGGASPLHF. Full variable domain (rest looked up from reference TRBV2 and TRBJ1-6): EPEVTQTPSHQVTQMGQEVILRCVPISNHLYFYWYRQILGQKVEFLVSFYNNEISEKSEIFDDQFSVERPDGSNFTLKIRSTKLEDSAMYFCASTSTGGASPLHFGNGTRLTVT.

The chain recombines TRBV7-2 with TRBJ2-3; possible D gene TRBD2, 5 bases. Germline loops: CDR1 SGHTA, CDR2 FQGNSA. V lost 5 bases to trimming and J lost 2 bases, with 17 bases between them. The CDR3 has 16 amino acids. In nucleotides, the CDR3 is TGTGCCAGCAGCATCTGGACGGGAAGAACCACAGATACGCAGTATTTT. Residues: CASSIWTGRTTDTQYF.

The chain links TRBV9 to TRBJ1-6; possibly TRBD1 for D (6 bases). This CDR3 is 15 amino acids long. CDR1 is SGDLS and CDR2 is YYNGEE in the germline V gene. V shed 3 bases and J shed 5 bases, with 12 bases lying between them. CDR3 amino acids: CASSAGQIHNSPLHF. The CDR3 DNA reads TGTGCCAGCAGCGCTGGACAGATACATAATTCACCCCTCCACTTT.

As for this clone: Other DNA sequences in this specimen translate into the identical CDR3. The CDR3 sequence is CASSWDRVNTEAFF. The CDR3 nucleotides are TGTGCCAGCAGTTGGGACAGAGTGAACACTGAAGCTTTCTTT. The V gene is TRBV6-5, the J gene TRBJ1-1; 7 bases agree with TRBD1. Germline CDR1 and CDR2: MNHEY and SVGAGI. The length of the CDR3 is 14 residues. With 4 bases clipped from V and 0 bases from J, the junction kept 2 bases outside the gene matches.

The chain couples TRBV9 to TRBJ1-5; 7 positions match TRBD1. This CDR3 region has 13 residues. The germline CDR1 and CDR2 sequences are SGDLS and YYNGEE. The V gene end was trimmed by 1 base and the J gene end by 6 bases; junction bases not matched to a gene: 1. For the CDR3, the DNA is TGTGCCAGCAGCGTACAGGGGGGTCAGCCCCAGCATTTT. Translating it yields CASSVQGGQPQHF.

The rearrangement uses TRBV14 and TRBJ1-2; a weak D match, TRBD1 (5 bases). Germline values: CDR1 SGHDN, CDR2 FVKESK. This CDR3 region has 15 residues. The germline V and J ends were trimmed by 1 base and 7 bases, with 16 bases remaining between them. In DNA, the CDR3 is TGTGCCAGCAGCCAAGTTCCCTCGGGGGTACGTGGCTACACCTTC. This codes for CASSQVPSGVRGYTF.

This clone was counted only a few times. The CDR3 here is CATTGEGRGNQPQHF. The CDR3 coding sequence is TGTGCCACGACCGGGGAGGGAAGGGGCAATCAGCCCCAGCATTTT. The chain has TRBV28 and TRBJ1-5; D is unresolved. Per germline, CDR1 MDHEN and CDR2 SYDVKM. V was clipped by 10 bases and J by 2 bases, with 18 bases between them. This CDR3 is built from 15 residues.

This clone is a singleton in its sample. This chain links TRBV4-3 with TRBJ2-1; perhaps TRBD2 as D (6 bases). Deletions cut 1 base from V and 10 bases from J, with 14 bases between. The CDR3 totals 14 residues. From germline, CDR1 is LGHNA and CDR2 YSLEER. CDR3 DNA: TGCGCCAGCAGCCAAGGCGGGGCTTTAGGGGAGCAGTTCTTC. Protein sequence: CASSQGGALGEQFF.

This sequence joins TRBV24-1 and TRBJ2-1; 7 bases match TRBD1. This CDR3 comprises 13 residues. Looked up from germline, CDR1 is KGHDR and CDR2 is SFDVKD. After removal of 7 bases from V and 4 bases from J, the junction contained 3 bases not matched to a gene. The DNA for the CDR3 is TGTGCCACCAGGGGACAGTCATACAATGAGCAGTTCTTC. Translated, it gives CATRGQSYNEQFF.

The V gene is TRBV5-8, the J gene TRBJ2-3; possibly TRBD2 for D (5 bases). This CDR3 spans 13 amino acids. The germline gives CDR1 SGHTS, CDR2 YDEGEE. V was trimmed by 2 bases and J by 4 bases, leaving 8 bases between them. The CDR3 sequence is CASSLTEADTQYF. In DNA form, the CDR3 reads TGTGCCAGCAGCTTAACGGAGGCAGATACGCAGTATTTT.

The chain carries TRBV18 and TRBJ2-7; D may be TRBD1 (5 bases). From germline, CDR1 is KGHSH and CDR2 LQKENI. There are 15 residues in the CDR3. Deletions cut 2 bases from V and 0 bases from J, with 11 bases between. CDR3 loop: CASSPGAASSYEQYF. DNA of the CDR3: TGTGCCAGCTCACCAGGGGCCGCAAGCTCCTACGAGCAGTACTTC.

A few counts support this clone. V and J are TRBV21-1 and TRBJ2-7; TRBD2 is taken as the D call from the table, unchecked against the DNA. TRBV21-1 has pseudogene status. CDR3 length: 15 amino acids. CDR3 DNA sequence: TGTGCCAGCAAAGGGGATCCAGGGAGGGCCCACGAGCAGTACTTC. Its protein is CASKGDPGRAHEQYF.

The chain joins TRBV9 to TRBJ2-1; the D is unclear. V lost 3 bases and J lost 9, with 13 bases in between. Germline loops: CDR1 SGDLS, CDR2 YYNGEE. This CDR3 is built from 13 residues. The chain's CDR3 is CASSGPRGGEQFF. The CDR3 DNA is TGTGCCAGCAGCGGCCCGCGCGGCGGTGAGCAGTTCTTC.

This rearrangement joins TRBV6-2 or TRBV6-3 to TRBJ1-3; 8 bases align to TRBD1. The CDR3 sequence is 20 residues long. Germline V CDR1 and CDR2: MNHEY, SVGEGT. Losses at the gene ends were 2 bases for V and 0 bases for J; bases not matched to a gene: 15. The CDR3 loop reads CASSYGGSGGAGRSGNTIYF. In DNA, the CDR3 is TGTGCCAGCAGTTACGGCGGATCAGGGGGCGCGGGTCGCTCTGGAAACACCATATATTTT.

The CDR3 DNA follows: TGTGCCAGCAGTTCGACCCCGGGGACAGTGTTATCTCCGGCCTACGAGCAGTACTTC. It translates to CASSSTPGTVLSPAYEQYF. V usage is TRBV6-2 or TRBV6-3 and J usage is TRBJ2-7; 7 bases align to TRBD1. With 4 bases clipped from V and 2 bases from J, the junction kept 20 bases outside the gene matches. Germline V gene lookup returns CDR1 MNHEY and CDR2 SVGEGT. This CDR3 is 19 amino acids long.

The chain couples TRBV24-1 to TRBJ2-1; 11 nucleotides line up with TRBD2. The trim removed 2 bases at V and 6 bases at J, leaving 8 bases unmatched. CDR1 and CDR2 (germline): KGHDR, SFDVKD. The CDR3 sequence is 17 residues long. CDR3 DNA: TGTGCCACCAGTGATTCAAGTGGGACTAGCGGTCTCAATGAGCAGTTCTTC. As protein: CATSDSSGTSGLNEQFF.

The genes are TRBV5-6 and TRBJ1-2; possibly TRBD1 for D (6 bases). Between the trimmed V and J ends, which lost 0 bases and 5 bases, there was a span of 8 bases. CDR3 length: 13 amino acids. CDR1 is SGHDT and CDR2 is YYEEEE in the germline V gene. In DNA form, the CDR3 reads TGTGCCAGCAGCTTGGCACAGGGTTATGGCTACACCTTC. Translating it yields CASSLAQGYGYTF.